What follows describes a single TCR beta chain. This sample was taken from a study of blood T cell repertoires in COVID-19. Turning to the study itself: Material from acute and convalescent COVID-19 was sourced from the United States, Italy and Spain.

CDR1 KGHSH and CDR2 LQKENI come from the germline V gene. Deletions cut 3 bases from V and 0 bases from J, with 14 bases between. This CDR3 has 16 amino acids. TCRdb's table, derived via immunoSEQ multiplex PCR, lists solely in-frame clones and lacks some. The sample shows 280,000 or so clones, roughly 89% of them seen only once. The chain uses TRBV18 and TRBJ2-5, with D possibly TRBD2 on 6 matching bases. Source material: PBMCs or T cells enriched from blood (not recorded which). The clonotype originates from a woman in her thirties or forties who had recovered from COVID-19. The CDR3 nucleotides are TGTGCCAGCTCACCGGGGGGACTCTTGTACCAAGAGACCCAGTACTTC. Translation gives CASSPGGLLYQETQYF.